There are a few counts of the clone carrying this TCR beta chain. No antigen is known for it. The data originate from a study of identical twins. Broader study findings: Out-of-frame alpha sequences shared by twins showed excess low generation probability. Researchers caution that invariant MAIT and iNKT cells could partly confound zero-insertion analyses.

A universal primer site came from template switching; cDNA carried unique molecular identifiers. TCRdb re-called the 5' RACE reads with MiXCR, one entry per CDR3 protein. The table lists over 200,000 distinct CDR3 sequences, about a tenth of them singletons, with 5% to 5.5% in the top ten. The CDR3 spans 14 residues. V gave up 6 bases and J gave up 9 bases, with 15 bases separating them. Healthy Caucasians supplied all donations. Input material: memory (CD45RO+) T cells sorted from blood. The chain has TRBV12-3 or TRBV12-4 and TRBJ1-6; unclear D gene. The TCR comes from a woman aged 18 to 35 in good health. The CDR3 region is CASSRTFRSSPLHF. The CDR3 DNA follows: TGTGCCAGCAGCCGCACCTTTAGGAGTTCACCCCTCCACTTT.